Listed here is a single T cell receptor beta chain. Method: immunoSEQ multiplex PCR; TCRdb's copy keeps in-frame clones and lacks some. Of around 100,000 clones listed, more than 85% are singletons. Trimming removed 5 bases at V and 2 bases at J, with 23 bases between. Germline CDR1 and CDR2: SGHRS and YFSETQ. The CDR3 runs to 18 residues. This sample stems from a study of control samples from healthy donors and cancer patients. The chain joins TRBV5-1 to TRBJ2-1; maybe TRBD1 (5 bases). The clonotype originates from a woman in her 50s in good health. Sample: blood. CDR3: CASRQDPTWAGTYNEQFF. In nucleotides, the CDR3 is TGCGCCAGCAGGCAAGACCCTACTTGGGCAGGGACCTACAATGAGCAGTTCTTC.